One TCR beta chain is described in this entry. Each PCR received spiked synthetic TCR analog templates. Sequenced by immunoSEQ multiplex PCR; TCRdb stores in-frame clones only, minus some. The profile shows around 45,000 clones, 88% of them singletons. The germline V gene encodes CDR1 WSHSY and CDR2 SAAADI. V lost 3 bases and J lost 1; bases outside the gene matches: 5. The CDR3 has 16 amino acids. This record belongs to a study of PD-L1 blockade in urothelial cancer. On the study more broadly: Researchers looked at the blood 3 weeks (second dose) and 6 weeks after treatment began.

Each patient supplied 1 to 8 pretreatment and on-treatment samples. This receptor was identified in an older woman with urothelial cancer. The chain couples TRBV10-2 to TRBJ2-7; 11 nucleotides match TRBD2. Material: PBMCs, obtained around atezolizumab (anti-PD-L1) treatment. CDR3 sequence reads: CASSDWASGGSYEQYF. CDR3 sequence (DNA): TGCGCCAGCAGTGATTGGGCTAGCGGGGGGTCCTACGAGCAGTACTTC.